This T cell receptor beta chain came from a study of T cells after yellow fever vaccination. Study-wide results and caveats: The booster response re-showed most primary clones: around 97% CD4, 88% CD8. The appearance of a small share of clonotypes in both CD4 and CD8 compartments was observed.

This clonotype was recorded many times. No antigen is known for it. V lost 3 bases, J lost 4 bases, and 10 bases lay in between. The CDR3 runs 14 residues. 5'RACE template switching added a universal primer site and UMIs to TCR cDNA. TCRdb itself ran the 5' RACE reads through MiXCR, one entry per CDR3 protein. The sample lists some 240,000 distinct CDR3 sequences, around 4.9% occurring once. This clonotype originated in a man younger than 35 who received the YFV17D yellow fever vaccine. The input for sequencing was CD4+ T cells sorted from PBMCs, taken on the day of the yellow fever booster vaccination. The chain has TRBV12-3 or TRBV12-4 and TRBJ2-1, with D maybe TRBD2 (7 bases). The CDR3 loop is CASSFGGRYNEQFF. The CDR3 nucleotides read TGTGCCAGCAGTTTCGGGGGGCGATACAATGAGCAGTTCTTC.